These T cell receptor beta chains were read from a single sample in a study of neoadjuvant anti-PD-1 for oral cavity cancer. Repertoires were generated with immunoSEQ multiplex PCR, while TCRdb's copy carries only in-frame clones and drops some. The data show 14,000 to 15,000 clones, about 70% seen once. The sequencing here drew on PBMCs, taken before nivolumab (anti-PD-1) treatment. All receptors derive from a person between 40 and 79 years old with oral cavity squamous cell carcinoma. CDR3s include the opening cysteine and the closing phenylalanine or tryptophan. Each record gives: clone size, J gene, V gene, D gene, CDR3 length, CDR3 protein, CDR3 DNA. The D gene is left open where the match is weak. Clone size appears in some rows only: once, few, many, or a class for an expanded clone.

-,TRBJ2-1,TRBV7-8,TRBD2,18,CASSLRVAGGPMYNEQFF,TGTGCCAGCAGCTTAAGAGTAGCGGGGGGTCCGATGTACAATGAGCAGTTCTTC
-,TRBJ1-4,TRBV14,-,16,CASSQDRSGLNEKLFF,TGTGCCAGCAGCCAAGATCGCTCGGGACTGAATGAAAAACTGTTTTTT
-,TRBJ1-1,TRBV2,-,14,CASSVLGAASPAFF,TGTGCCAGCAGTGTCCTGGGGGCAGCTTCCCCCGCTTTCTTT
-,TRBJ1-2,TRBV5-6,-,13,CASSLASLGGYTF,TGTGCCAGCAGCTTGGCGTCCCTCGGGGGCTACACCTTC
-,TRBJ2-5,TRBV7-6,-,14,CASSNRRNQETQYF,TGTGCCAGCAGCAACCGACGCAACCAAGAGACCCAGTACTTC
-,TRBJ2-7,TRBV11-2,-,12,CASSFLRAEQYF,TGTGCCAGCAGTTTCCTCAGGGCCGAGCAGTACTTC
-,TRBJ2-2,TRBV2,-,14,CASSEGVVTGELFF,TGTGCCAGCAGTGAGGGGGTCGTCACCGGGGAGCTGTTTTTT
-,TRBJ2-2,TRBV7-9,-,13,CASSPGGGGELFF,TGTGCCAGCAGCCCCGGGGGCGGCGGGGAGCTGTTTTTT
-,TRBJ2-1,TRBV7-2,TRBD1,14,CASSFTGGIDEQFF,TGTGCCAGCAGCTTTACAGGGGGCATCGATGAGCAGTTCTTC
-,TRBJ2-2,TRBV7-6,-,16,CASSLEARGNTGELFF,TGTGCCAGCAGCTTAGAGGCTCGGGGGAACACCGGGGAGCTGTTTTTT
-,TRBJ1-4,TRBV2,-,12,CASNRDGEKLFF,TGTGCCAGCAATAGGGACGGTGAAAAACTGTTTTTT
-,TRBJ2-7,TRBV7-8,-,13,CASKAGRSYEQYF,TGTGCCAGCAAGGCAGGGCGCTCCTACGAGCAGTACTTC
once,TRBJ1-5,TRBV4-2,-,16,CASSQDFKRVGQPQHF,TGTGCCAGCAGCCAAGATTTTAAAAGGGTGGGTCAGCCCCAGCATTTT
-,TRBJ2-5,TRBV5-1,-,14,CASSATAYQETQYF,TGCGCCAGCAGCGCGACAGCGTACCAAGAGACCCAGTACTTC
-,TRBJ1-2,TRBV4-1,TRBD1,14,CASRSTGAYYGYTF,TGCGCCAGCAGGTCCACAGGGGCCTACTATGGCTACACCTTC
-,TRBJ1-1,TRBV29-1,-,12,CSVAWRNTEAFF,TGCAGCGTTGCGTGGAGGAACACTGAAGCTTTCTTT
once,TRBJ1-6,TRBV7-6,-,13,CASSPTTSLPLHF,TGTGCCAGCAGCCCTACCACCTCCCTACCCCTCCACTTT
once,TRBJ1-6,TRBV6-5,-,14,CASSISSYNSPLHF,TGTGCCAGCAGTATTAGCTCCTATAATTCACCCCTCCACTTT
-,TRBJ2-5,TRBV5-1,-,13,CASHSVPQETQYF,TGCGCCAGCCATTCTGTCCCCCAAGAGACCCAGTACTTC
few,TRBJ1-5,TRBV6-1,TRBD1,13,CASSVDRVQPQHF,TGTGCCAGCAGTGTGGACAGGGTCCAGCCCCAGCATTTT
-,TRBJ2-5,TRBV27,-,14,CASSLKPGVETQYF,TGTGCCAGCAGTTTAAAACCAGGGGTGGAGACCCAGTACTTC
-,TRBJ2-3,TRBV29-1,-,13,CSVELGEADTQYF,TGCAGCGTTGAGCTGGGGGAGGCAGATACGCAGTATTTT
-,TRBJ2-7,TRBV5-6,TRBD2,17,CASSPAVSRASGYEQYF,TGTGCCAGCAGCCCCGCCGTGTCAAGGGCTAGCGGCTACGAGCAGTACTTC
-,TRBJ1-1,TRBV6-1,TRBD1,12,CASSEIPGGPFF,TGTGCCAGCAGTGAAATCCCAGGGGGCCCTTTCTTT
-,TRBJ1-5,TRBV19,TRBD1,18,CASSIAPGQGMGNQPQHF,TGTGCCAGTAGTATAGCCCCGGGACAGGGGATGGGCAATCAGCCCCAGCATTTT
-,TRBJ2-5,TRBV19,TRBD2,15,CASSIAGGREETQYF,TGTGCCAGTAGTATAGCGGGGGGTCGGGAGGAGACCCAGTACTTC
-,TRBJ2-7,TRBV10-3,-,13,CAISEVNGYEQYF,TGTGCCATCAGTGAGGTTAACGGGTACGAGCAGTACTTC
few,TRBJ1-2,TRBV6-1,-,17,CASSEHVEADVNYGYTF,TGTGCCAGCAGTGAACACGTGGAGGCGGATGTGAACTATGGCTACACCTTC
-,TRBJ2-1,TRBV5-4,-,15,CASSPQGSYYNEQFF,TGTGCCAGCAGCCCACAGGGATCTTACTACAATGAGCAGTTCTTC
-,TRBJ2-1,TRBV6-1,-,13,CASSLREERKQFF,TGTGCCAGCAGTCTTCGAGAGGAAAGAAAGCAGTTCTTC
-,TRBJ2-7,TRBV4-1,-,15,CASSQVERMNYEQYF,TGCGCCAGCAGCCAAGTGGAGCGGATGAACTACGAGCAGTACTTC
few,TRBJ2-7,TRBV2,-,12,CASRLATQDINF,TGTGCCAGCAGACTGGCAACGCAGGACATTAACTTC
-,TRBJ1-2,TRBV9,-,13,CASSVEGTRGYTF,TGTGCCAGCAGCGTAGAAGGGACCCGGGGCTACACCTTC
-,TRBJ2-3,TRBV5-8,-,16,CASSAPRAGLLDTQYF,TGTGCCAGCAGCGCCCCCCGGGCGGGGTTACTAGATACGCAGTATTTT
-,TRBJ2-3,TRBV5-1,-,12,CASSFLTDTQYF,TGCGCCAGCAGCTTCTTGACAGATACGCAGTATTTT